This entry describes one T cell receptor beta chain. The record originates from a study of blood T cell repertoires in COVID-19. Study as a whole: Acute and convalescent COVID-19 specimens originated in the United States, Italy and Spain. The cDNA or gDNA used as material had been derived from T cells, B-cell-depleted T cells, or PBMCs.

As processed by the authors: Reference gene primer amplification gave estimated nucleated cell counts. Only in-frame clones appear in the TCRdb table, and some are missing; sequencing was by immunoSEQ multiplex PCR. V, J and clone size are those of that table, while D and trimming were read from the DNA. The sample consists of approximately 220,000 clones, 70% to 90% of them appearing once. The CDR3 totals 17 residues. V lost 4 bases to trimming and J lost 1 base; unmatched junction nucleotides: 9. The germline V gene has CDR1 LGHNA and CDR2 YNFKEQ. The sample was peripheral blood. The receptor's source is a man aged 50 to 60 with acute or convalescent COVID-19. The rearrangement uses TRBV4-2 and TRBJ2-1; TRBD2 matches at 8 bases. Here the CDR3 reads CASSPYRSGGSYNEQFF. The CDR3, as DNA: TGTGCCAGCAGCCCCTATCGAAGCGGGGGTTCCTACAATGAGCAGTTCTTC.